Listed below are T cell receptor beta chains from one sample, sequenced in a study of radiotherapy plus CTLA-4 blockade in lung cancer. The table came from immunoSEQ multiplex PCR; TCRdb's copy has only in-frame clones and leaves some out. The data show tens of thousands of clones, around 76% seen once. This specimen consisted of peripheral blood, obtained from a patient treated with radiotherapy plus ipilimumab. The origin of the receptors is a human donor with non-small cell lung cancer who had a partial response to radiotherapy plus ipilimumab. Some clones in this sample may be carry-over from other donors' samples. The CDR3 runs from the conserved cysteine through the conserved F or W. A D gene is named only where the DNA matches it firmly. Rows give clone size only sometimes, using once, few, many, or a class for an expanded clone.

D gene: TRBD1; J gene: TRBJ1-1; clone size: .; V gene: TRBV5-1; CDR3 DNA: TGCGCCAGCAGCACCCGGGACAGGGGGAACACTGAAGCTTTCTTT; CDR3 protein: CASSTRDRGNTEAFF
D gene: .; J gene: TRBJ1-3; clone size: .; V gene: TRBV29-1; CDR3 DNA: TGCGGCGCTGAGGGGAGAGATCGAAACACCATATATTTT; CDR3 protein: CGAEGRDRNTIYF
D gene: .; J gene: TRBJ2-1; clone size: many; V gene: TRBV5-1; CDR3 DNA: TGCGCCAGCAGCCTACTAGGGGGTGGGTACAATGAGCAGTTCTTC; CDR3 protein: CASSLLGGGYNEQFF
D gene: TRBD1; J gene: TRBJ1-2; clone size: .; V gene: TRBV28; CDR3 DNA: TGTGCCAGCAGAACACAGGGGGCTAGCTATGGCTACACCTTC; CDR3 protein: CASRTQGASYGYTF
D gene: TRBD1; J gene: TRBJ1-5; clone size: .; V gene: TRBV4-1; CDR3 DNA: TGCGCCAGCAGCCAAGGAAGGGGGCTTGGCAATCAGCCCCAGCATTTT; CDR3 protein: CASSQGRGLGNQPQHF
D gene: .; J gene: TRBJ2-3; clone size: .; V gene: TRBV7-2; CDR3 DNA: TGTGCCAGCAGCTTAGGGCCCCTCACAGATACGCAGTATTTT; CDR3 protein: CASSLGPLTDTQYF
D gene: .; J gene: TRBJ2-7; clone size: .; V gene: TRBV5-1; CDR3 DNA: TGCGCCAGCAGCTTGGGAACTTACTCCTACGAGCAGTACTTC; CDR3 protein: CASSLGTYSYEQYF
D gene: TRBD1; J gene: TRBJ1-2; clone size: .; V gene: TRBV7-9; CDR3 DNA: TGTGCCAGCAGGCAGACAGGGTCGGGTGGCTACACCTTC; CDR3 protein: CASRQTGSGGYTF
D gene: .; J gene: TRBJ2-2; clone size: .; V gene: TRBV7-2; CDR3 DNA: TGTGCCAGCAGCCCCCGACGGGTCGACGGGGAGCTGTTTTTT; CDR3 protein: CASSPRRVDGELFF
D gene: TRBD2; J gene: TRBJ2-5; clone size: .; V gene: TRBV18; CDR3 DNA: TGTGCCAGCTCACCCCGCGGGGGAACCCAAGAGACCCAGTACTTC; CDR3 protein: CASSPRGGTQETQYF
D gene: .; J gene: TRBJ1-6; clone size: .; V gene: TRBV11-2; CDR3 DNA: TGTGCCAGCAGGGAGATGTTCTCCTATAATTCCCCCCTCCACTTT; CDR3 protein: CASREMFSYNSPLHF
D gene: .; J gene: TRBJ1-2; clone size: .; V gene: TRBV7-2; CDR3 DNA: TGTGCCAGCAGCGCCGAAGGGCGCGGGAACTATGGCTACACCTTC; CDR3 protein: CASSAEGRGNYGYTF
D gene: .; J gene: TRBJ1-5; clone size: .; V gene: TRBV19; CDR3 DNA: TGTGCCAGTAGGGGACTTAGCAATCGGCCCCAGCATTTT; CDR3 protein: CASRGLSNRPQHF
D gene: TRBD1; J gene: TRBJ2-1; clone size: .; V gene: TRBV5-8; CDR3 DNA: TGTGCCAGCAGCTTGCGGACAGGGGGCAATGAGCAGTTCTTC; CDR3 protein: CASSLRTGGNEQFF
D gene: TRBD1; J gene: TRBJ2-7; clone size: .; V gene: TRBV18; CDR3 DNA: TGTGCCAGCTCACTTGGGACAGGGCGTACCTACGAGCAGTACTTC; CDR3 protein: CASSLGTGRTYEQYF
D gene: .; J gene: TRBJ1-6; clone size: .; V gene: TRBV30; CDR3 DNA: TGTGCCTGGAGTGTAGGGGGTCGGGATTCACCCCTCCACTTT; CDR3 protein: CAWSVGGRDSPLHF
D gene: .; J gene: TRBJ1-1; clone size: .; V gene: TRBV5-5; CDR3 DNA: TGTGCCAGCAGCTTCATAGCGACAAAGAACACTGAAGCTTTCTTT; CDR3 protein: CASSFIATKNTEAFF
D gene: .; J gene: TRBJ1-1; clone size: .; V gene: TRBV29-1; CDR3 DNA: TGCAGCGTTGATAGGATGGGTGGCGGGAACACTGAAGCTTTCTTT; CDR3 protein: CSVDRMGGGNTEAFF
D gene: TRBD1; J gene: TRBJ2-1; clone size: .; V gene: TRBV11-3; CDR3 DNA: TGTGCCAGCAGCCGGGACAGGGGGTCCTCTGAGCAGTTCTTC; CDR3 protein: CASSRDRGSSEQFF
D gene: .; J gene: TRBJ2-2; clone size: .; V gene: TRBV7-9; CDR3 DNA: TGTGCCAGCAGCTTCCGGAGATCCACCGGGGAGCTGTTTTTT; CDR3 protein: CASSFRRSTGELFF
D gene: .; J gene: TRBJ1-3; clone size: few; V gene: TRBV2; CDR3 DNA: TGTGCCAGCAGCTTTTCCTCTGGAAACACCATATATTTT; CDR3 protein: CASSFSSGNTIYF
D gene: .; J gene: TRBJ1-5; clone size: .; V gene: TRBV6-1; CDR3 DNA: TGTGCCAGCAGTGTGTGGTCAGGCGGGGGGAGCAATCAGCCCCAGCATTTT; CDR3 protein: CASSVWSGGGSNQPQHF
D gene: TRBD1; J gene: TRBJ2-7; clone size: .; V gene: TRBV5-5; CDR3 DNA: TGTGCCAGCAGCAGGGGGACAGGGGGTTCCTACGAGCAGTACTTC; CDR3 protein: CASSRGTGGSYEQYF